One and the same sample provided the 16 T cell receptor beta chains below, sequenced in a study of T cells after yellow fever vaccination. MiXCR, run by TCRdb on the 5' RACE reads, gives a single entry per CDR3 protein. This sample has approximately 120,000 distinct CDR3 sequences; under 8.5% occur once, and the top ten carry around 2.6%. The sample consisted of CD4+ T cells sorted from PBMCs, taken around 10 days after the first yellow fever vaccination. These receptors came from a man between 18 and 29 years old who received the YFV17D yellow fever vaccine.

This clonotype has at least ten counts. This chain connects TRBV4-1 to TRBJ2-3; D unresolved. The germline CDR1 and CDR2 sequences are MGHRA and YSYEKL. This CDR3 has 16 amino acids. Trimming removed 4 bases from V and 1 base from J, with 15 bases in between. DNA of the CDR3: TGCGCCAGCAGCCTCCTCAGCCTCCCTCGCACAGATACGCAGTATTTT. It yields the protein CASSLLSLPRTDTQYF.

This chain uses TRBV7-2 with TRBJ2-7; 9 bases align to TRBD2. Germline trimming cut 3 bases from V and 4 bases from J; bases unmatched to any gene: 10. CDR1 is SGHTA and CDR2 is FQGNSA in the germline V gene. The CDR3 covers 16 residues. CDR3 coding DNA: TGTGCCAGCAGCTTTCAAGTAGCGGGGGTTGGATACGAGCAGTACTTC. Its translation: CASSFQVAGVGYEQYF.

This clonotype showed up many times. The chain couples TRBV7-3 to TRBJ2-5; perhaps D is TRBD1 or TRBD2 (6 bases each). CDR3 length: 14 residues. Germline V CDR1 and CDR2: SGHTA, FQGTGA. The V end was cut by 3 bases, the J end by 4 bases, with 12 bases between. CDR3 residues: CASSFAGTTETQYF. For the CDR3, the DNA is TGTGCCAGCAGCTTTGCGGGGACAACAGAGACCCAGTACTTC.

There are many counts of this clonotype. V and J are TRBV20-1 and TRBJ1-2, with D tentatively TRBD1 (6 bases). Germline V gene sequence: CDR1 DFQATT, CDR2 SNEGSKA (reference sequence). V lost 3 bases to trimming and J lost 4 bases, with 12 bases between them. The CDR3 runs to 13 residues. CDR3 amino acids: CSASRSGAYGYTF. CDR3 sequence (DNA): TGCAGTGCTAGCCGATCGGGGGCCTATGGCTACACCTTC.

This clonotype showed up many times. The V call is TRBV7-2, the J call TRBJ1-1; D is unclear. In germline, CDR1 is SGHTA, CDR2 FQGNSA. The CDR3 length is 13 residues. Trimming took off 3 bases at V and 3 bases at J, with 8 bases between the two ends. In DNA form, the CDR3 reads TGTGCCAGCAGCTTGCGGACTGACACTGAAGCTTTCTTT. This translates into CASSLRTDTEAFF.

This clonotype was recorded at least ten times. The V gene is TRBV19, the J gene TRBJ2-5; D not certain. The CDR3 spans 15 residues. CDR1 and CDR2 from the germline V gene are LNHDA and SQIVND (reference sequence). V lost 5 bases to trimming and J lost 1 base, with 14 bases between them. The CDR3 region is CASSSVKTGQETQYF. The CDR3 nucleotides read TGTGCCAGTAGTTCGGTAAAAACCGGCCAAGAGACCCAGTACTTC.

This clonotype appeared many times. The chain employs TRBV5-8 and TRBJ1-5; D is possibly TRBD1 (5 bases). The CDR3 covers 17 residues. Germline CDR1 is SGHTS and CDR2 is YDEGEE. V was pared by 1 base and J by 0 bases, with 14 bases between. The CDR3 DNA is TGTGCCAGCAGCTTGCCCGGGACCCGATATAGCAATCAGCCCCAGCATTTT. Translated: CASSLPGTRYSNQPQHF.

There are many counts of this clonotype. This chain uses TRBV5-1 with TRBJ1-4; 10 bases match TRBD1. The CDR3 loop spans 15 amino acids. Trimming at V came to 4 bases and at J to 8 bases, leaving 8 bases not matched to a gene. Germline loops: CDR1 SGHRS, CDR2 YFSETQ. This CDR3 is CASSMTGGQEEKLFF. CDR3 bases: TGCGCCAGCAGCATGACAGGGGGCCAGGAGGAAAAACTGTTTTTT.

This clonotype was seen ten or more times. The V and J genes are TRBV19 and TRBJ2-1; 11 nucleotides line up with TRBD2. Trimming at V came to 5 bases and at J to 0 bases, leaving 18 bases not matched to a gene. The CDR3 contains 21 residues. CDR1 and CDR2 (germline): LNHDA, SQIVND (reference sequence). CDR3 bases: TGTGCCAGTAGTCCCCGGGGAGGGACTAGCGGCTTCTCTCCCTCCTACAATGAGCAGTTCTTC. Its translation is CASSPRGGTSGFSPSYNEQFF.

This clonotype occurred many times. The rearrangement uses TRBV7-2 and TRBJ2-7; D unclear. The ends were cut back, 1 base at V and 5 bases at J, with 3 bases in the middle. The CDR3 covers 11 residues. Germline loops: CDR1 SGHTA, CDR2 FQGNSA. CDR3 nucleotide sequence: TGTGCCAGCAGCTTAGGGGACGAGCAGTACGTC. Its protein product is CASSLGDEQYV.

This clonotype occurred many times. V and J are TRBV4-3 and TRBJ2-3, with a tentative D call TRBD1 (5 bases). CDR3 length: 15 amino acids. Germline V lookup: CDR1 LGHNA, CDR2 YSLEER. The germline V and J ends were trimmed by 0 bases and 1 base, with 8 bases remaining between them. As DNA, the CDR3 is TGCGCCAGCAGCCAAGAAGAACAGGGCACAGATACGCAGTATTTT. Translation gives CASSQEEQGTDTQYF.

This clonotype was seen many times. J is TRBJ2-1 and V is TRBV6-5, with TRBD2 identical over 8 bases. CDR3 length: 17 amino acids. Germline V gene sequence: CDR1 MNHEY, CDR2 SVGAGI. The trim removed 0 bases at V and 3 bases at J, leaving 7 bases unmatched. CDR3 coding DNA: TGTGCCAGCAGTTACTCGAGTTGGCGGGGGGTCTACAATGAGCAGTTCTTC. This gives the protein CASSYSSWRGVYNEQFF.

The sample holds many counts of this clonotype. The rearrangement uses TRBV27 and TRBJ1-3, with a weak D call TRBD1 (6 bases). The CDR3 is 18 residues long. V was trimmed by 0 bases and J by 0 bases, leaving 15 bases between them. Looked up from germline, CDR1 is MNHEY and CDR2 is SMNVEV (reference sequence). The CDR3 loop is CASSLSGTGPRSGNTIYF. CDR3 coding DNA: TGTGCCAGCAGTTTATCGGGTACAGGGCCCCGCTCTGGAAACACCATATATTTT.

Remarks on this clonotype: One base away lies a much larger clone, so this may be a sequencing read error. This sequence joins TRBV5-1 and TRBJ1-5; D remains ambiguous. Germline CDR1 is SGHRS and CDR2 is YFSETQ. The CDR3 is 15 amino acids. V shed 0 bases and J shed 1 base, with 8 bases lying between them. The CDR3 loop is CASSLDVGSNQPQHF. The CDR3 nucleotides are TGCGCCAGCAGCTTGGATGTCGGAAGCAATCAGCCCCAGCATTTT.

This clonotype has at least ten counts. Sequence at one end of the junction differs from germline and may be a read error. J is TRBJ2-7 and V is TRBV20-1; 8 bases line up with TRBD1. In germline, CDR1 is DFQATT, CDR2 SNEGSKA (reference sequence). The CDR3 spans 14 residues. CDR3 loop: CSASYTGQASHLHF. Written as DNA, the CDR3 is TGCAGTGCTAGTTACACGGGACAGGCCTCCCATCTTCACTTC.

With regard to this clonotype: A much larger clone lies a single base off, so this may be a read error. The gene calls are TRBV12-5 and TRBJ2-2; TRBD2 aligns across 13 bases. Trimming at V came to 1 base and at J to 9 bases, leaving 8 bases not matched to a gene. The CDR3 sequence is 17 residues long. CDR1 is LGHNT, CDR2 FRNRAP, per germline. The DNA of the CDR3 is TGTGCTAGTGGTTTGGCCGGGACTAGCGGGGTTACCAGGGAGCTGTTTTTT. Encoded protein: CASGLAGTSGVTRELFF.